The clone carrying this T cell receptor beta chain has only a few counts. The sample originates from a study of control samples from healthy donors and cancer patients. Assay: immunoSEQ multiplex PCR; the TCRdb copy retains only in-frame clones and omits some. Among 150,000 to 200,000 clones listed, 85% to 90% were seen once. This CDR3 has 15 amino acids. Trimming cost V 0 bases and J 4 bases, with 9 bases left between them. Germline-derived CDR1 and CDR2 are SEHNR and FQNEAQ (reference sequence). The chain uses TRBV7-9 and TRBJ2-2; D perhaps matches TRBD1 (5 bases). The sequence was collected from a man aged 18 to 30 in good health. Sequencing was carried out using blood. CDR3 protein: CASSLAGHFTGELFF. The CDR3 coding sequence is TGTGCCAGCAGCTTAGCTGGACACTTCACCGGGGAGCTGTTTTTT.